This is a list of T cell receptor beta chains from one sample in a study of blood T cell repertoires in COVID-19. Sequenced by immunoSEQ multiplex PCR; TCRdb stores in-frame clones only, minus some. The sample shows about 110,000 clones, approximately 82% of them seen only once. The specimen sequenced was peripheral blood. The receptors were gathered from a woman of 80 years or more with acute or convalescent COVID-19. Each CDR3 is given with its conserved first and last residue. A D gene is named only where the DNA matches it firmly. Size tells how often a clone was seen (once, few, many) or the class of an expanded clone, and some rows leave it out.

d_call	clone_size	v_call	cdr3_length	j_call	cdr3_aa	cdr3_nt
NA	once	TRBV9	13	TRBJ2-1	CASSPEQHNEQFF	TGTGCCAGCAGCCCCGAACAGCACAATGAGCAGTTCTTC
NA	NA	TRBV7-9	14	TRBJ2-3	CASSPNGGSPPQYF	TGTGCCAGCAGCCCTAATGGGGGGAGCCCTCCCCAGTATTTT
NA	few	TRBV7-9	15	TRBJ1-3	CASSLGQYSGNTIYF	TGTGCCAGCAGCTTAGGACAGTACTCTGGAAACACCATATATTTT
NA	NA	TRBV5-4	13	TRBJ1-1	CASSGGLNTEAFF	TGTGCCAGCTCCGGGGGGTTGAACACTGAAGCTTTCTTT
NA	NA	TRBV3-1/TRBV3-2	16	TRBJ1-3	CASTPGTIYSGNTIYF	TGTGCCAGCACCCCGGGGACTATCTACTCTGGAAACACCATATATTTT
TRBD1	NA	TRBV28	21	TRBJ1-6	CASSSIWGTGGILGNYSPLHF	TGTGCCAGCAGTTCGATCTGGGGGACAGGGGGCATCCTGGGGAATTATTCACCCCTCCACTTT
NA	NA	TRBV29-1	10	TRBJ1-2	CSVLRYGYTF	TGCAGCGTTTTGAGATATGGCTACACCTTC
TRBD2	NA	TRBV5-4	15	TRBJ2-5	CASSLDAGGQETQYF	TGTGCCAGCAGCTTGGACGCGGGGGGACAAGAGACCCAGTACTTC
TRBD2	NA	TRBV4-1	16	TRBJ2-1	CASSQAGTSGGVEQFF	TGCGCCAGCAGCCAAGCCGGGACTAGCGGGGGGGTGGAGCAGTTCTTC
TRBD1	few	TRBV4-2	16	TRBJ1-6	CASSQAGTGGNSPLHF	TGTGCCAGCAGCCAAGCAGGGACAGGGGGTAATTCACCCCTCCACTTT
TRBD2	NA	TRBV6-4	15	TRBJ2-1	CASSVSGSGPVEQFF	TGTGCCAGCAGTGTTAGCGGGTCCGGCCCGGTTGAGCAGTTCTTC
NA	NA	TRBV19	14	TRBJ1-2	CASSITVAGTTYTF	TGTGCCAGTAGTATTACCGTCGCGGGGACTACCTACACCTTC
TRBD2	NA	TRBV5-4	13	TRBJ2-2	CAGTSSNTGELFF	TGTGCCGGGACTAGCTCGAACACCGGGGAGCTGTTTTTT
TRBD2	few	TRBV2	16	TRBJ2-7	CASSEVGGGANPAQYF	TGTGCCAGCAGTGAAGTCGGCGGGGGGGCCAATCCCGCGCAGTACTTC
NA	NA	TRBV6-6	13	TRBJ1-5	CASGGGSRQPQHF	TGTGCCAGTGGTGGGGGGTCGCGTCAGCCCCAGCATTTT
NA	once	TRBV11-2	12	TRBJ2-4	CASSLDRVIQYF	TGTGCCAGCAGCTTAGATCGGGTCATTCAGTACTTC
TRBD1	NA	TRBV11-3	12	TRBJ1-1	CASSFGTGKAFF	TGTGCCAGCAGCTTCGGGACAGGGAAAGCTTTCTTT
NA	NA	TRBV7-8	14	TRBJ2-7	CASSLVGSHSEQYF	TGTGCCAGCAGCTTAGTCGGGAGCCATTCTGAGCAGTACTTC
NA	NA	TRBV19	14	TRBJ1-5	CASSIVSSNQPQHF	TGTGCCAGTAGTATAGTTTCGAGCAATCAGCCCCAGCATTTT
NA	NA	TRBV19	16	TRBJ1-1	CASSIALATTNTEAFF	TGTGCCAGTAGTATAGCCTTGGCGACTACGAACACTGAAGCTTTCTTT
TRBD1	NA	TRBV27	16	TRBJ1-2	CASMGLGRGTGKGYTF	TGTGCCAGCATGGGACTGGGAAGAGGGACAGGGAAGGGCTACACCTTC
NA	NA	TRBV30	15	TRBJ2-5	CACQGGAIGQETQYF	TGTGCCTGCCAAGGGGGGGCTATTGGACAAGAGACCCAGTACTTC
NA	NA	TRBV19	14	TRBJ1-1	CASNWGRGNTEAFF	TGTGCCAGTAATTGGGGCAGGGGGAACACTGAAGCTTTCTTT
TRBD1	NA	TRBV27	15	TRBJ1-1	CASSPTDRGNTEAFF	TGTGCCAGCAGTCCCACCGACAGGGGGAACACTGAAGCTTTCTTT